This T cell receptor beta chain was sequenced during a study of cytomegalovirus exposure and HLA in healthy donors. The CDR3 sequence is 15 residues long. Per germline, CDR1 MNHEY and CDR2 SMNVEV (reference sequence). The trim removed 5 bases at V and 7 bases at J, leaving 6 bases unmatched. The PCR ran on 60 Vbeta and 13 Jbeta primers. Generated by immunoSEQ multiplex PCR, the TCRdb table keeps only in-frame clones and is missing some. Altogether more than 140,000 clones are present, over 75% being singletons, with the ten largest covering roughly 0.68%. Sequenced material: PBMCs. The source is a male donor in good health and CMV-seronegative. The chain carries TRBV27 and TRBJ1-6; 9 bases map to TRBD1. The CDR3 loop is CASSPTGGGNSPLHF. The CDR3 bases are TGTGCCAGCAGTCCGACAGGGGGAGGGAATTCACCCCTCCACTTT.